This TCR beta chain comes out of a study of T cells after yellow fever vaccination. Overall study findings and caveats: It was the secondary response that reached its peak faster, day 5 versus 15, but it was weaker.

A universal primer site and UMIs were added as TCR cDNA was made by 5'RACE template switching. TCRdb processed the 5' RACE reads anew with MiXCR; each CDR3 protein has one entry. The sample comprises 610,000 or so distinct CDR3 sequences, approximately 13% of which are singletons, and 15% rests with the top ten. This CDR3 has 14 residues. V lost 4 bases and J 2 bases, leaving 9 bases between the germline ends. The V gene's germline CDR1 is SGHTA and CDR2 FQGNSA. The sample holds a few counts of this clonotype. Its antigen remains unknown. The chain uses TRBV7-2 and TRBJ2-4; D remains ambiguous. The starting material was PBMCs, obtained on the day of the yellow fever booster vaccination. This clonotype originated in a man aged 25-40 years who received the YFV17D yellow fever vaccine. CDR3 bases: TGTGCCAGCAGCTGGGGAATTTCCAAAAACATTCAGTACTTC. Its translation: CASSWGISKNIQYF. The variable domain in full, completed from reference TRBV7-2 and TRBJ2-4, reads GAGVSQSPSNKVTEKGKDVELRCDPISGHTALYWYRQSLGQGLEFLIYFQGNSAPDKSGLPSDRFSAERTGGSVSTLTIQRTQQEDSAVYLCASSWGISKNIQYFGAGTRLSVL.